These T cell receptor beta chains were read from a single sample in a study of shared clonotypes between healthy human individuals. The assay was immunoSEQ multiplex PCR, and TCRdb's table has in-frame clones only and misses some. The sample has around 430,000 clones, roughly 80% seen once. The specimen was PBMCs. The receptors derive from a woman in her thirties or forties in good health. Some clones in this sample may be carry-over from other donors' samples. CDR3s include the opening cysteine and the closing phenylalanine or tryptophan. A D gene is named only where the DNA matches it firmly. Clone size is not always given. Where it is, it says once, few, many or a class for expanded clones.

clone size: -; V gene: TRBV19; J gene: TRBJ1-1; D gene: -; CDR3 DNA: TGTGCCAGTAACAAAGAAGGGATGAACACTGAAGCTTTCTTT; CDR3 protein: CASNKEGMNTEAFF
clone size: few; V gene: TRBV29-1; J gene: TRBJ1-5; D gene: TRBD1; CDR3 DNA: TGCAGCGCTGGACAGGGAGATGGTCAGCCCCAGCATTTT; CDR3 protein: CSAGQGDGQPQHF
clone size: -; V gene: TRBV7-9; J gene: TRBJ2-3; D gene: -; CDR3 DNA: TGTGCCAGCAGCCAAGGACAGACAGATACGCAGTATTTT; CDR3 protein: CASSQGQTDTQYF
clone size: many; V gene: TRBV30; J gene: TRBJ1-5; D gene: -; CDR3 DNA: TGTGCCTGGAGTGCCTATAGCAATCAGCCCCAGCATTTT; CDR3 protein: CAWSAYSNQPQHF
clone size: -; V gene: TRBV6-1; J gene: TRBJ2-7; D gene: TRBD1; CDR3 DNA: TGTGCCAGCAGTGGGACAGGGTTCAGCTACGAGCAGTACTTC; CDR3 protein: CASSGTGFSYEQYF
clone size: -; V gene: TRBV10-1; J gene: TRBJ2-7; D gene: -; CDR3 DNA: TGCGCCAGCAGTGAGTCCCGGACGGCCCCCTACGAGCAGTACTTC; CDR3 protein: CASSESRTAPYEQYF
clone size: -; V gene: TRBV30; J gene: TRBJ2-1; D gene: TRBD2; CDR3 DNA: TGTGCCTGGAGTGACTTAGCGGGGACTTACAATGAGCAGTTCTTC; CDR3 protein: CAWSDLAGTYNEQFF
clone size: -; V gene: TRBV29-1; J gene: TRBJ2-7; D gene: TRBD1; CDR3 DNA: TGCAGCGTTGAAGATACGGGGACAGGGAGCTCCTACGAGCAGTACTTC; CDR3 protein: CSVEDTGTGSSYEQYF
clone size: -; V gene: TRBV28; J gene: TRBJ2-3; D gene: TRBD2; CDR3 DNA: TGTGCCAGCAGGGGTACTAGCGGGAGGCCTGGGGATACGCAGTATTTT; CDR3 protein: CASRGTSGRPGDTQYF
clone size: -; V gene: TRBV20-1; J gene: TRBJ2-7; D gene: -; CDR3 DNA: TGCAGTGGGTCGGTAGTCTACGAGCAGTACTTC; CDR3 protein: CSGSVVYEQYF
clone size: -; V gene: TRBV27; J gene: TRBJ1-5; D gene: -; CDR3 DNA: TGTGCCAGCAGTCATGGACAGCCTAATCAGCCCCAGCATTTT; CDR3 protein: CASSHGQPNQPQHF
clone size: -; V gene: TRBV30; J gene: TRBJ1-3; D gene: TRBD1; CDR3 DNA: TGTGCCTGGAGCGCACAGGGGTCCTCTGGAAACACCATATATTTT; CDR3 protein: CAWSAQGSSGNTIYF
clone size: -; V gene: TRBV11-1; J gene: TRBJ2-1; D gene: TRBD1; CDR3 DNA: TGTGCCAGCAGTTCCGGGACAGGGCACTACAATGAGCAGTTCTTC; CDR3 protein: CASSSGTGHYNEQFF
clone size: few; V gene: TRBV11-3; J gene: TRBJ2-2; D gene: -; CDR3 DNA: TGTGCCAGCAGCACGGGCCTAAACACCGGGGAGCTGTTTTTT; CDR3 protein: CASSTGLNTGELFF
clone size: -; V gene: TRBV2; J gene: TRBJ2-3; D gene: -; CDR3 DNA: TGTGCCAGCAGTGTCTCATTAGGAGATACGCAGTATTTT; CDR3 protein: CASSVSLGDTQYF
clone size: -; V gene: TRBV25-1; J gene: TRBJ2-3; D gene: TRBD2; CDR3 DNA: TGTGCCAGCAGTGGGGGGACTAGCGGGAGATTCGGGGATACGCAGTATTTT; CDR3 protein: CASSGGTSGRFGDTQYF
clone size: few; V gene: TRBV30; J gene: TRBJ1-1; D gene: -; CDR3 DNA: TGTGCCTGGATTAGGGGGTGGAACACTGAAGCTTTCTTT; CDR3 protein: CAWIRGWNTEAFF
clone size: -; V gene: TRBV5-6; J gene: TRBJ2-1; D gene: TRBD2; CDR3 DNA: TGTGCCAGCAGCCGACCGGGACTAGCAGCAACCTACAATGAGCAGTTCTTC; CDR3 protein: CASSRPGLAATYNEQFF
clone size: -; V gene: TRBV7-9; J gene: TRBJ1-2; D gene: -; CDR3 DNA: TGTGCCACCCCCCGCGAGGAGGGGTTGACGAACTATGGCTACACCTTC; CDR3 protein: CATPREEGLTNYGYTF
clone size: -; V gene: TRBV6-4; J gene: TRBJ2-1; D gene: -; CDR3 DNA: TGTGCCGGCACCACGGGGAGCTCCTACAATGAGCAGTTCTTC; CDR3 protein: CAGTTGSSYNEQFF
clone size: -; V gene: TRBV6-1; J gene: TRBJ1-2; D gene: TRBD1; CDR3 DNA: TGTGCCAGCAGTGATCCGGGACAGGGAGGCTATGGCTACACCTTC; CDR3 protein: CASSDPGQGGYGYTF
clone size: once; V gene: TRBV27; J gene: TRBJ2-1; D gene: TRBD2; CDR3 DNA: TGTGCCAGCAGTTTACTTTTAGCGGGAGGGCCGACTTTCTACAATGAGCAGTTCTTC; CDR3 protein: CASSLLLAGGPTFYNEQFF
clone size: -; V gene: TRBV5-1; J gene: TRBJ2-4; D gene: -; CDR3 DNA: TGCGCCAGCAGCTTGTTCCCGGGGTCGGGGGAAAACATTCAGTACTTC; CDR3 protein: CASSLFPGSGENIQYF
clone size: -; V gene: TRBV30; J gene: TRBJ2-2; D gene: -; CDR3 DNA: TGTGCCTGGCTCAGCTTTCAGGCCGGGGAGCTGTTTTTT; CDR3 protein: CAWLSFQAGELFF
clone size: -; V gene: TRBV6-1; J gene: TRBJ2-7; D gene: -; CDR3 DNA: TGTGCCAGCAGTGAAGGGCCTACCTTATCCTACGAGCAGTACTTC; CDR3 protein: CASSEGPTLSYEQYF
clone size: -; V gene: TRBV19; J gene: TRBJ2-7; D gene: TRBD1; CDR3 DNA: TGTGCCAGCCCTCGGACAGGGCTTCCCTACGAGCAGTACTTC; CDR3 protein: CASPRTGLPYEQYF
clone size: -; V gene: TRBV7-8; J gene: TRBJ2-7; D gene: -; CDR3 DNA: TGTGCCAGCAGCTCCGCTTGGAGCTCCTACGAGCAGTACTTC; CDR3 protein: CASSSAWSSYEQYF
clone size: -; V gene: TRBV5-4; J gene: TRBJ1-1; D gene: -; CDR3 DNA: TGTGCCAGCAGCTTGGAGGCCAGGGTAGGCACTGAAGCTTTCTTT; CDR3 protein: CASSLEARVGTEAFF
clone size: -; V gene: TRBV9; J gene: TRBJ2-1; D gene: TRBD2; CDR3 DNA: TGTGCCAGCAGCCTCGGGACTAGCGGGTACAATGAGCAGTTCTTC; CDR3 protein: CASSLGTSGYNEQFF
clone size: -; V gene: TRBV18; J gene: TRBJ1-1; D gene: TRBD1; CDR3 DNA: TGTGCCAGCTCACCGGGACAGACGTTCACTGAAGCTTTCTTT; CDR3 protein: CASSPGQTFTEAFF
clone size: few; V gene: TRBV28; J gene: TRBJ2-4; D gene: -; CDR3 DNA: TGTGCCAGCAGTTTTCGCCGCAACATTCAGTACTTC; CDR3 protein: CASSFRRNIQYF
clone size: -; V gene: TRBV14; J gene: TRBJ2-5; D gene: -; CDR3 DNA: TGTGCCAGCAGCCTGGCGGGTTTACAAGAGACCCAGTACTTC; CDR3 protein: CASSLAGLQETQYF
clone size: few; V gene: TRBV15; J gene: TRBJ1-2; D gene: TRBD1; CDR3 DNA: TGTGCCACCAGCAGGGAGGGACAGGGCTATGGCTACACCTTC; CDR3 protein: CATSREGQGYGYTF
clone size: -; V gene: TRBV20-1; J gene: TRBJ1-1; D gene: -; CDR3 DNA: TGCAGTGCTGGGGACTCTAGAGCTTTCTTT; CDR3 protein: CSAGDSRAFF